The source of this T cell receptor (beta chain) is a study of T cell responses to AZD1222 COVID-19 vaccine. Study conclusions and caveats: Spike-spanning, vaccine-associated CD4 TCRs were dominant at 160-218 and 743-854.

Libraries were prepared by immunoSEQ multiplex PCR; TCRdb keeps only in-frame clonotypes and omits some of them. The sample lists around 100,000 clones; roughly nine tenths were seen once. The CDR3 is made up of 17 amino acids. In germline, CDR1 is LNHDA, CDR2 SQIVND (reference sequence). The V end lost 2 bases, the J end lost 5 bases, and 20 bases lay between the germline ends. With regard to this clone: Its antigen remains unidentified.

V is TRBV19 and J is TRBJ2-3, with a tentative D call TRBD2 (6 bases). The specimen comprised peripheral blood, sampled on day 0 of AZD1222 vaccination. The receptor's source is an adult in good health. The CDR3 DNA is TGTGCCAGTAGTATAACACGCGGGGACTCCTCGGGAGATACGCAGTATTTT. Amino acid sequence: CASSITRGDSSGDTQYF. The whole variable domain, filled in from reference TRBV19 and TRBJ2-3, reads DGGITQSPKYLFRKEGQNVTLSCEQNLNHDAMYWYRQDPGQGLRLIYYSQIVNDFQKGDIAEGYSVSREKKESFPLTVTSAQKNPTAFYLCASSITRGDSSGDTQYFGPGTRLTVL.